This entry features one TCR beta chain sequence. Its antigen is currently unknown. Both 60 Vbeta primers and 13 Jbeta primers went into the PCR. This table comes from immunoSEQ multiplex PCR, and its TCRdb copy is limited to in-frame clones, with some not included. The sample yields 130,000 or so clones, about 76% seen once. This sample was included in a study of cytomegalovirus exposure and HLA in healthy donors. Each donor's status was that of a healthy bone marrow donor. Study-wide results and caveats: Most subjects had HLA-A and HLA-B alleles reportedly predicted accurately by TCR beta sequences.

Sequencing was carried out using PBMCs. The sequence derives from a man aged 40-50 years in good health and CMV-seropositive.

The CDR3 region is CASIRDNNQPQHF. CDR3 nucleotides: TGTGCCAGCATACGGGACAACAATCAGCCCCAGCATTTT. The chain couples TRBV2 to TRBJ1-5, with TRBD1 as a possible D gene (6 bases). Germline CDR1 reads SNHLY; CDR2 reads FYNNEI. The CDR3 covers 13 residues. V lost 7 bases, J lost 3 bases, and 10 bases lay in between.